This T cell receptor (beta chain) was obtained from a study of T cell responses to AZD1222 COVID-19 vaccine. This table comes from immunoSEQ multiplex PCR, and its TCRdb copy is limited to in-frame clones, with some not included. The table shows roughly 100,000 clones, with about 90% occurring only once. Per germline, CDR1 MNHNS and CDR2 SASEGT. This CDR3 spans 17 amino acids. The V end lost 2 bases, the J end lost 8 bases, and 24 bases lay between the germline ends. As for this clone: Its antigen remains unidentified.

Study-level findings and limits: Donors were largely white British and mainly female; clonal diversity was possibly underestimated. Nearly half of the spike-specific TCRs reportedly recognize variant regions that carry no mutations.

The receptor was isolated from an adult in good health. Specimen: peripheral blood, collected on day 0 of AZD1222 vaccination. The chain recombines TRBV6-1 with TRBJ1-2; D possibly corresponds to TRBD1 (5 bases). CDR3 DNA sequence: TGTGCCAGCAGTGAATCCTACATCTCAGGGCGGGAAAGAGGCTACACCTTC. Its translation is CASSESYISGRERGYTF.